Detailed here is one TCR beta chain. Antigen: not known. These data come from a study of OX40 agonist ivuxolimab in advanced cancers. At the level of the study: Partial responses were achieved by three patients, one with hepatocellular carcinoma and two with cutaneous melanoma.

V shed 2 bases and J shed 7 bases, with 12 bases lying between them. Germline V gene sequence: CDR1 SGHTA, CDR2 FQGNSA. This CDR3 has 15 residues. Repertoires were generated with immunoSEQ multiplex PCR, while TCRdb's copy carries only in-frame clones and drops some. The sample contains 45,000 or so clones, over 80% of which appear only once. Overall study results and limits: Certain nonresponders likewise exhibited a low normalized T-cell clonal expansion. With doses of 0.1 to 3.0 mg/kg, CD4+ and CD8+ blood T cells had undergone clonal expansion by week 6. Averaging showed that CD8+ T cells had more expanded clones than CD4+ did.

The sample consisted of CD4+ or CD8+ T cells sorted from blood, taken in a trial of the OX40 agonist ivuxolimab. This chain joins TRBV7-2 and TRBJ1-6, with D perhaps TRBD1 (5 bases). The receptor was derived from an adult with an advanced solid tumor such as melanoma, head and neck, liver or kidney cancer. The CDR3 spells CASSLSTGGNSPLHF. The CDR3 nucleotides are TGTGCCAGCAGCTTATCCACGGGGGGAAATTCACCCCTCCACTTT.